The rows below give T cell receptor beta chains drawn from one sample of a study of blood T cell repertoires in COVID-19. Only in-frame clones appear in the TCRdb table, and some are missing; sequencing was by immunoSEQ multiplex PCR. Of about 80,000 clones detected, more than 80% appear once; the ten largest clones hold about 12%. The material sequenced was peripheral blood. The receptors stem from a human donor in a cohort sampled during active COVID-19. CDR3s include the opening cysteine and the closing phenylalanine or tryptophan. D genes are given only for firm matches. Some rows have no size entry. The others give once, few or many, or a class for an expanded clone.

v_call,clone_size,j_call,d_call,cdr3_nt,cdr3_aa
TRBV10-2,NA,TRBJ2-1,NA,TGCGCCAGCAGTGAGAGGCCAGGGTGGTATAATGAGCAGTTCTTC,CASSERPGWYNEQFF
TRBV11-1,NA,TRBJ1-2,NA,TGTGCCAGCAGCTTAAACCGGTTCGGCTATGGCTACACCTTC,CASSLNRFGYGYTF
TRBV27,NA,TRBJ1-1,NA,TGTGCCAGCAGTCTCATGGGCCCCGGGGACACTGAAGCTTTCTTT,CASSLMGPGDTEAFF
TRBV7-8,NA,TRBJ1-1,TRBD1,TGTGCCAGCAGCTTAAACAGGGGGGACACTGAAGCTTTCTTT,CASSLNRGDTEAFF
TRBV12-5,NA,TRBJ2-1,TRBD2,TGTGCTAGTGGTTTGAACCCTAGCGGGCAACCCTACAATGAGCAGTTCTTC,CASGLNPSGQPYNEQFF
TRBV4-1,NA,TRBJ1-2,NA,TGCGCCAGCAGCCACGGACGCTCGGAGGCGACCTTC,CASSHGRSEATF
TRBV5-6,NA,TRBJ2-1,NA,TGTGCCAGCAGCTTGGGAGGGCTCTACAATGAGCAGTTCTTC,CASSLGGLYNEQFF
TRBV3-1/TRBV3-2,NA,TRBJ1-4,NA,TGTGCCAGCAGCCAAGGGGGAGGGACAACTAATGAAAAACTGTTTTTT,CASSQGGGTTNEKLFF
TRBV10-3,NA,TRBJ2-7,NA,TGTGCCATCAGGTCGGAGGGGGGGCTAGGGGTCGAGCAGTACTTC,CAIRSEGGLGVEQYF
TRBV20-1,few,TRBJ1-5,NA,TGCAGTGCTAGTATGTCGGGTCAGCCCCAGCATTTT,CSASMSGQPQHF
TRBV6-6,NA,TRBJ1-2,NA,TGTGCCAGCAGTGGTTGGACGGGGGATGGCTACACCTTC,CASSGWTGDGYTF
TRBV5-6,once,TRBJ1-6,TRBD1,TGTGCCAGCAGCCCGGGACAGGGGGCAGGTTCACCCCTCCACTTT,CASSPGQGAGSPLHF
TRBV19,NA,TRBJ1-5,NA,TGTGCCAGTATAGGTGACAGCTATAGCAATCAGCCCCAGCATTTT,CASIGDSYSNQPQHF
TRBV2,NA,TRBJ1-6,NA,TGTGCCAGCAGAGTAATAGCCGATTCACCCCTCCACTTT,CASRVIADSPLHF
TRBV24-1,once,TRBJ2-2,NA,TGTGCCACCAGTGACACTGGACAGACCACCGGGGAGCTGTTTTTT,CATSDTGQTTGELFF
TRBV5-1,NA,TRBJ1-1,NA,TGCGCCAGCAGCTTGGGCGTCAGGGGTCGGACTGAAGCTTTCTTT,CASSLGVRGRTEAFF
TRBV19,once,TRBJ2-5,NA,TGTGCCAGTAGACCTGGACTGGCTCGGGGGACCCAGTACTTC,CASRPGLARGTQYF
TRBV5-1,few,TRBJ2-7,NA,TGCGCCAGCAGCTTGGAAGGGAGCTCCTACGAGCAGTACTTC,CASSLEGSSYEQYF
TRBV6-5,NA,TRBJ1-2,NA,TGTGCCAGCTCCGCAGGGCGTGATGGCTACACCTTC,CASSAGRDGYTF
TRBV3-1/TRBV3-2,NA,TRBJ1-6,NA,TGTGCCAGCAGCCAGGTAGCCCTCTCCTATAATTCACCCCTCCACTTT,CASSQVALSYNSPLHF
TRBV15,NA,TRBJ2-5,TRBD2,TGTGCCACCACCTATGGACTAGCGCCCCAAGAGACCCAGTACTTC,CATTYGLAPQETQYF
TRBV10-3,NA,TRBJ1-6,NA,TGTGCCATCAGTGAGTCGGGCGGGGGGCCAGATAATTCACCCCTCCACTTT,CAISESGGGPDNSPLHF
TRBV7-9,NA,TRBJ1-3,NA,TGTGCCAGCAGCAGAGAGTTTCTCTCTGGAAACACCATATATTTT,CASSREFLSGNTIYF
TRBV5-1,NA,TRBJ1-1,NA,TGCGCCAGCAGCCAACAGGGAAGTTTGTCTGAAGCTTTCTTT,CASSQQGSLSEAFF
TRBV2,NA,TRBJ1-1,NA,TGTGCCAGCAGTTTGGTGGGCTTTGAAAAAACTGAAGCTTTCTTT,CASSLVGFEKTEAFF
TRBV7-6,NA,TRBJ2-7,NA,TGTGCCAGCAGCTTAGGACAGGGAGGCTACGAGCAGTACTTC,CASSLGQGGYEQYF
TRBV19,NA,TRBJ1-5,NA,TGTGCCAGTAGTGTCCCATACCCTCGGGGTAGTCGGAATCAGCCCCAGCATTTT,CASSVPYPRGSRNQPQHF
TRBV27,NA,TRBJ1-5,NA,TGTGCCAGCAGTTTTCGGGGGTCCAATCAGCCCCAGCATTTT,CASSFRGSNQPQHF
TRBV15,NA,TRBJ2-7,NA,TGTGCCACCAGCAGAGATAAGAACAGAAGATACGAGCAGTACTTC,CATSRDKNRRYEQYF
TRBV4-2,NA,TRBJ2-7,TRBD2,TGTGCCAGCAGCCAGTTAGCGGGGGGGCTACCCGGGAACGAGCAGTACTTC,CASSQLAGGLPGNEQYF
TRBV9,NA,TRBJ2-2,NA,TGTGCCAGCAGCGCATTTTCGGGGGGCCGCGCCGGGGAGCTGTTTTTT,CASSAFSGGRAGELFF
TRBV6-5,NA,TRBJ1-1,TRBD1,TGTGCCAGCAGCACGGGACAGCAGAACACTGAAGCTTTCTTT,CASSTGQQNTEAFF
TRBV19,NA,TRBJ1-5,TRBD1,TGTGCCAGTAGTATAGGGCCGGACAGGGTCATCAGTAGCAATCAGCCCCAGCATTTT,CASSIGPDRVISSNQPQHF
TRBV7-2,NA,TRBJ1-5,TRBD1,TGTGCCAGCAGCCTCGACAGGGACCAGCCCCAGCATTTT,CASSLDRDQPQHF
TRBV29-1,NA,TRBJ2-3,NA,TGCAGCGTTGAAGGGGGGCGGGGGCCCACAGATACGCAGTATTTT,CSVEGGRGPTDTQYF
TRBV10-3,NA,TRBJ2-7,NA,TGTGCCATCAGTACCCAGGGTCAGAGGGGGAGCTCCTACGAGCAGTACTTC,CAISTQGQRGSSYEQYF
TRBV5-1,NA,TRBJ1-1,NA,TGCGCCAGCTGGCTCGGGGGGCGGGACACTGAAGCTTTCTTT,CASWLGGRDTEAFF
TRBV9,NA,TRBJ2-3,TRBD2,TGTGCCAGCAGCGTTTCGGGACTAGCGGGGGGGCTTGCAGATACGCAGTATTTT,CASSVSGLAGGLADTQYF
TRBV20-1,NA,TRBJ1-5,NA,TGCAGTGCTAGTCCCGCCGGGGGGCGCGGGAATCAGCCCCAGCATTTT,CSASPAGGRGNQPQHF
TRBV19,many,TRBJ1-2,TRBD1,TGTGCCAGTCGGGACAGCGTCTATGGCTACACCTTC,CASRDSVYGYTF
TRBV7-3,NA,TRBJ1-6,NA,TGTGCCAGCAGCTCTTGGGAGGATTCACCCCTCCACTTT,CASSSWEDSPLHF
TRBV10-3,NA,TRBJ1-1,TRBD1,TGTGCCATCAGTTACAGGGGAAACACTGAAGCTTTCTTT,CAISYRGNTEAFF
TRBV30,NA,TRBJ1-6,TRBD1,TGTGCCTGGACGGACAGGGGGAATTCACCCCTCCACTTT,CAWTDRGNSPLHF
TRBV5-1,NA,TRBJ2-7,TRBD1,TGCGCCAGCAGACCCTGGACAGGGAACGAGCAGTACTTC,CASRPWTGNEQYF
TRBV18,NA,TRBJ1-1,TRBD1,TGTGCCAGCACAAGTGACAGGGGTGGTACTGAAGCTTTCTTT,CASTSDRGGTEAFF
TRBV27,NA,TRBJ1-2,TRBD1,TGTGCCAGCAGTCAACAGGGGGACCTATATGGCTACACCTTC,CASSQQGDLYGYTF
TRBV11-2,NA,TRBJ1-6,NA,TGTGCCAGCAGCTTAAGCAGTACAGCTTATAATTCACCCCTCCACTTT,CASSLSSTAYNSPLHF
TRBV5-6,NA,TRBJ2-6,NA,TGTGCCAGCAGCCCCTCTCCAGGCCGCTCTGGGGCCAACGTCCTGACTTTC,CASSPSPGRSGANVLTF
TRBV7-8,NA,TRBJ2-3,NA,TGTGCCAGCAGCTTACGGGGGAGCACAGATACGCAGTATTTT,CASSLRGSTDTQYF
TRBV11-3,NA,TRBJ2-1,TRBD1,TGTGCCAGCAGCTTAGGAGGAACAGGGGGCTGGTGGAATGAGCAGTTCTTC,CASSLGGTGGWWNEQFF
TRBV18,many,TRBJ2-1,TRBD1,TGTGCCAGCTCACCACCGACAGGGGGTATCGATGAGCAGTTCTTC,CASSPPTGGIDEQFF
TRBV11-1,NA,TRBJ2-3,TRBD1,TGTGCCAGCAGCTGGCAGGGGGAAGGAGATACGCAGTATTTT,CASSWQGEGDTQYF
TRBV3-1/TRBV3-2,NA,TRBJ2-1,NA,TGTGCCAGCAGACCGGACTACTTCTCCTACAATGAGCAGTTCTTC,CASRPDYFSYNEQFF
TRBV7-9,NA,TRBJ2-2,TRBD1,TGTGCCAGCAGCACCCGACAGGGATCCGGGGAGCTGTTTTTT,CASSTRQGSGELFF
TRBV5-1,NA,TRBJ1-2,NA,TGCGCCAGCAGCAGCCTGGTGGGGGGGCCATCGGGCTACACCTTC,CASSSLVGGPSGYTF
TRBV6-1,few,TRBJ1-4,NA,TGTGCCAGCAGTGACCGGGGGAGCGTTAGTGAAAAACTGTTTTTT,CASSDRGSVSEKLFF
TRBV7-8,NA,TRBJ2-7,NA,TGTGCCAGCAGCTTAGCGGCGGCAGGGCGGGAGCAGTACTTC,CASSLAAAGREQYF
TRBV7-7,NA,TRBJ2-1,TRBD2,TGTGCCAGCAGCCGACTAGCGGGGGGGTACAATGAGCAGTTCTTC,CASSRLAGGYNEQFF
TRBV7-3,NA,TRBJ1-6,TRBD1,TGTGCCAGCAGCCGATCCGGGACAGGAGTTTCGGCCCTCCACTTT,CASSRSGTGVSALHF